The 20 T cell receptor beta chains below were found in one sample sequenced in a study of post-analysis software for immune sequencing data. General study findings and limits: The five TRBV segments detected at higher frequency in patients than in controls included TRBV5-6, TRBV5-1 and TRBV20-1.

Libraries were made from TCR beta cDNA, and they carried unique molecular identifiers. Using its own MiXCR run on the PCR reads, TCRdb lists one record per CDR3 protein. Of about 810,000 distinct CDR3 sequences in the sample, about 57% are singletons; the top ten hold approximately 4.2%. These receptors' antigens are unknown. Material: blood. The receptors stem from a girl aged 10 to 17 with multiple sclerosis.

This clonotype was counted between two and nine times. The CDR3, as DNA: TGTGCCACCAGCAGAGATAGGGGGCTAGCGGCGCCCGAGACCCAGTACTTC. It codes for CATSRDRGLAAPETQYF. This chain uses TRBV15 with TRBJ2-5, with D possibly being TRBD1 or TRBD2 (7 bases each). Germline CDR1 and CDR2: LNHNV and YYDKDF (reference sequence). The CDR3 is 17 amino acids. The V gene lost 0 bases and the J gene lost 5 bases, with 19 bases spanning the gap.

The chain carries TRBV29-1 and TRBJ2-4; TRBD1 aligns across 7 bases. The DNA end is a closer match to TRBJ2-7, so the J assignment may be wrong. The CDR3 runs to 12 residues. CDR1 is SQVTM, CDR2 ANQGSEA, per germline. The CDR3 here is CSVADRDDEQYF. In nucleotides, the CDR3 is TGCAGCGTGGCCGACAGGGACGACGAGCAGTACTTC.

This clonotype was counted only a few times. The J gene is TRBJ2-3, the V gene TRBV14; D unresolved. Between the trimmed V and J ends, which lost 0 bases and 0 bases, there was a span of 1 base. CDR1 and CDR2 (germline): SGHDN, FVKESK. CDR3 size: 13 residues. Here the CDR3 DNA reads TGTGCCAGCAGCCAAGAGAGCACAGATACGCAGTATTTT. Translated: CASSQESTDTQYF.

This clonotype came up a few times. The chain joins TRBV5-1 to TRBJ2-7, with 7 bases fitting TRBD1. CDR1 and CDR2 from the germline V gene are SGHRS and YFSETQ. V trimming: 3 bases; J trimming: 3 bases; junction bases outside the gene matches: 6. This CDR3 is 14 amino acids long. This chain's CDR3 is CASSSSGTDYEQYF. The CDR3 DNA follows: TGCGCCAGCAGCTCCTCCGGGACAGACTACGAGCAGTACTTC.

This rearrangement joins TRBV6-9 to TRBJ1-2, with D hard to call. Germline assignment: CDR1 MNHGY and CDR2 SVAAGI. The CDR3 has 9 amino acids. The V end lost 9 bases, the J end lost 13 bases, and 12 bases lay between the germline ends. Here the CDR3 DNA reads TGTGCCAGACGACACGGATCCACCTTC. This gives the protein CARRHGSTF.

The V call is TRBV10-3, the J call TRBJ1-1; D is possibly TRBD1 (5 bases). The CDR3 loop spans 18 amino acids. V dropped 0 bases and J dropped 4 bases, with 21 bases sitting between them. Germline loops: CDR1 ENHRY, CDR2 SYGVKD. The CDR3 region has the DNA TGTGCCATCAGTGAGTCTGCGGGGGTGGGACCACCCCTCACTGAAGCTTTCTTT. This codes for CAISESAGVGPPLTEAFF.

This clonotype was counted only a few times. This sequence joins TRBV7-9 and TRBJ1-1, with a tentative D call TRBD1 (5 bases). Germline CDR1 and CDR2: SEHNR and FQNEAQ (reference sequence). Trimming stripped 6 bases from V and 5 bases from J, with 16 bases between. The CDR3 runs 14 residues. The CDR3 spells CASSSAEKGTEAFF. The CDR3 region has the DNA TGTGCCAGCAGTTCCGCGGAGAAGGGGACTGAAGCTTTCTTT.

Many counts were recorded for this clonotype. This chain joins TRBV7-9 and TRBJ2-7; D might be TRBD2 (7 bases). This CDR3 contains 23 residues. CDR1 and CDR2 (germline): SEHNR, FQNEAQ (reference sequence). Deletions cut 1 base from V and 1 base from J, with 35 bases between. The DNA of the CDR3 is TGTGCCAGCAGCTTAGGGGGGGGGCCAACCATGAGGGGTCTGGATACCGGATCCTACGAGCAGTACTTC. Protein product: CASSLGGGPTMRGLDTGSYEQYF.

The chain joins TRBV20-1 to TRBJ1-1, with 9 positions matching TRBD1. Germline loops: CDR1 DFQATT, CDR2 SNEGSKA (reference sequence). The CDR3 sequence is 15 residues long. Germline trimming cut 6 bases from V and 2 bases from J; bases unmatched to any gene: 10. In DNA, the CDR3 is TGCAGTGCCTACGGACAGGGGACTCCCAACACTGAAGCTTTCTTT. Residues: CSAYGQGTPNTEAFF.

This clonotype was seen more than once but under ten times. V is TRBV27 and J is TRBJ2-1; D gene uncertain. From germline, CDR1 is MNHEY and CDR2 SMNVEV (reference sequence). The CDR3 runs to 15 residues. Trimming took 5 bases from V and 0 from J, leaving 11 bases between them. In DNA, the CDR3 is TGTGCCAGCAGTCTCGAAAGGAGCTCCTACAATGAGCAGTTCTTC. This sequence encodes CASSLERSSYNEQFF.

The chain combines TRBV12-3 or TRBV12-4 with TRBJ2-5, with D unresolved. This CDR3 region has 12 residues. V was shortened by 6 bases and J by 4 bases, with 9 bases between the two germline ends. CDR3 residues: CASRPDGETQYF. The CDR3, as DNA: TGTGCCAGCAGGCCAGACGGAGAGACCCAGTACTTC.

V usage is TRBV7-6 and J usage is TRBJ2-1; weak D call: TRBD2 (6 bases). V shed 0 bases and J shed 4 bases, with 13 bases lying between them. Germline V CDR1 and CDR2: SGHVS, FNYEAQ. CDR3 length: 16 amino acids. The CDR3 loop is CASSLAKAGLYNEQFF. The CDR3, as DNA: TGTGCCAGCAGCTTAGCGAAGGCGGGGTTGTACAATGAGCAGTTCTTC.

The chain carries TRBV29-1 and TRBJ2-1; 7 positions agree with TRBD1. Germline values: CDR1 SQVTM, CDR2 ANQGSEA. The CDR3 totals 16 residues. Unmatched junction bases numbered 13, after V lost 1 base and J lost 7 bases. Written as DNA, the CDR3 is TGCAGCGTTGAAGGGCCTGGGGGACAGAGTTTGAATGAGCAGTTCTTC. This gives the protein CSVEGPGGQSLNEQFF.

The chain has TRBV7-9 and TRBJ2-3; D gene uncertain. The CDR3 totals 15 residues. V lost 5 bases and J 5 bases, leaving 17 bases between the germline ends. Germline loops: CDR1 SEHNR, CDR2 FQNEAQ (reference sequence). The CDR3 reads CASSQSDARGDTQYF. The CDR3 nucleotides read TGTGCCAGCAGCCAAAGTGACGCCCGCGGAGATACGCAGTATTTT. Combining the CDR3 with reference TRBV7-9 and TRBJ2-3 gives the whole variable domain DTGVSQNPRHKITKRGQNVTFRCDPISEHNRLYWYRQTLGQGPEFLTYFQNEAQLEKSRLLSDRFSAERPKGSFSTLEIQRTEQGDSAMYLCASSQSDARGDTQYFGPGTRLTVL.

V gene TRBV12-3 or TRBV12-4 combines with J gene TRBJ2-1, with 11 bases that match TRBD2. The CDR3 has 16 residues. The trim removed 5 bases at V and 3 bases at J, leaving 6 bases unmatched. Here the CDR3 reads CASSPGTSGVYNEQFF. The CDR3 DNA reads TGTGCCAGCAGTCCCGGGACTAGCGGTGTCTACAATGAGCAGTTCTTC.

The V call is TRBV5-1, the J call TRBJ2-1; 7 positions match TRBD2. The CDR3 is 15 residues long. Germline-derived CDR1 and CDR2 are SGHRS and YFSETQ. V dropped 0 bases and J dropped 5; count of bases not matched to a gene: 5. DNA for the CDR3: TGCGCCAGCAGCTTGGTTTGGACTAGTGACAATGAGCAGTTCTTC. Translating gives CASSLVWTSDNEQFF.

This chain links TRBV5-4 with TRBJ2-3; D not resolved. CDR3 length: 14 residues. The V gene's germline CDR1 is SGHNT and CDR2 YYREEE (reference sequence). V was trimmed by 2 bases and J by 6 bases, leaving 13 bases between them. Here the CDR3 reads CASSFDPAGDTQYF. CDR3 bases: TGTGCCAGCAGCTTTGACCCAGCCGGCGATACGCAGTATTTT.

This chain uses TRBV20-1 with TRBJ2-1; 7 nucleotides match TRBD2. The CDR3 runs to 17 residues. After removal of 5 bases from V and 0 bases from J, the junction contained 13 bases not matched to a gene. The germline CDR1 and CDR2 sequences are DFQATT and SNEGSKA (reference sequence). The CDR3 sequence: CSAPTPTSTRSYNEQFF. In DNA form, the CDR3 reads TGCAGTGCTCCTACCCCGACTAGCACTCGCTCCTACAATGAGCAGTTCTTC.

The V and J genes are TRBV4-1 and TRBJ2-7; 7 positions match TRBD1. V was pared by 3 bases and J by 0 bases, with 11 bases of the junction left unmatched. This CDR3 has 17 amino acids. The germline V gene has CDR1 MGHRA and CDR2 YSYEKL. The CDR3 sequence is CASSHVRGHGSSYEQYF. The CDR3 coding sequence is TGCGCCAGCAGCCACGTAAGGGGGCACGGTTCCTCCTACGAGCAGTACTTC.

The rearrangement joins TRBV7-3 to TRBJ2-3, with no clear D. Germline assignment: CDR1 SGHTA and CDR2 FQGTGA. The length of the CDR3 is 12 residues. Trimming left V 4 bases short and J 3 bases short, with 5 bases between. CDR3 bases: TGTGCCAGCAGCTCACAAACAGATACGCAGTATTTT. Protein: CASSSQTDTQYF. Full variable domain (outside the CDR3, taken from reference TRBV7-3 and TRBJ2-3): GAGVSQTPSNKVTEKGKYVELRCDPISGHTALYWYRQSLGQGPEFLIYFQGTGAADDSGLPNDRFFAVRPEGSVSTLKIQRTERGDSAVYLCASSSQTDTQYFGPGTRLTVL.